This passage covers 25 T cell receptor beta chains from one sample sequenced in a study of T cell responses to AZD1222 COVID-19 vaccine. Repertoires were generated with immunoSEQ multiplex PCR, while TCRdb's copy carries only in-frame clones and drops some. The sample shows more than 95,000 clones, around 80% of them seen only once. The sample here was peripheral blood, taken on day 0 of AZD1222 vaccination. These receptor sequences come from an adult in good health.

This chain uses TRBV5-1 with TRBJ2-3; 12 bases map to TRBD2. This CDR3 region has 19 residues. Looked up from germline, CDR1 is SGHRS and CDR2 is YFSETQ. V gave up 4 bases and J gave up 0 bases; unmatched junction bases: 12. CDR3 in amino acids: CASSILGLAGGPSTDTQYF. As DNA, the CDR3 is TGCGCCAGCAGCATCCTAGGGCTAGCGGGGGGGCCTAGCACAGATACGCAGTATTTT.

The rearrangement joins TRBV11-3 to TRBJ2-7; TRBD1 is a possible D gene (6 bases). Germline V gives CDR1 SGHNT, CDR2 YENEEA. This CDR3 is 13 amino acids long. Trimming cost V 4 bases and J 3 bases, with 10 bases left between them. CDR3 DNA sequence: TGTGCCAGCAGCTCCACAGGGAACTACGAGCAGTACTTC. It specifies CASSSTGNYEQYF.

This clone was seen just once. The V gene is TRBV7-3, the J gene TRBJ2-1; 9 bases map to TRBD1. The ends lost 3 bases at V and 5 bases at J; junction bases unmatched: 8. This CDR3 is 16 amino acids long. Per the germline V gene, CDR1 is SGHTA and CDR2 is FQGTGA. The CDR3 DNA is TGTGCCAGCAGCTTCCTCGGGACAGGGCTCAACAATGAGCAGTTCTTC. It specifies CASSFLGTGLNNEQFF.

The chain employs TRBV6-5 and TRBJ1-5, with D perhaps TRBD1 (6 bases). Trimming removed 4 bases at V and 4 bases at J, with 11 bases between. This CDR3 is built from 14 residues. Germline CDR1 MNHEY, CDR2 SVGAGI. CDR3 residues: CASSSYRVNQPQHF. In nucleotides, the CDR3 is TGTGCCAGCAGTTCTTACAGGGTTAATCAGCCCCAGCATTTT.

This rearrangement joins TRBV2 to TRBJ2-3; D gene unclear. The CDR3 length is 11 residues. Germline V gene data show CDR1 as SNHLY and CDR2 as FYNNEI. V lost 2 bases and J 7 bases, leaving 4 bases between the germline ends. CDR3: CASSELNTQYF. The CDR3 DNA reads TGTGCCAGCAGTGAATTAAATACGCAGTATTTT.

CDR3 amino acids: CAWSDTWSSSYEQYF. The DNA for the CDR3 is TGTGCCTGGAGTGACACATGGTCCTCCTCCTACGAGCAGTACTTC. This chain links TRBV30 with TRBJ2-7; no reliable D call. Germline-derived CDR1 and CDR2 are GTSNPN and SVGIG (reference sequence). The CDR3 contains 15 residues. V was clipped by 1 base and J by 0 bases, with 13 bases between them. The variable domain in full, completed from reference TRBV30 and TRBJ2-7, reads SQTIHQWPATLVQPVGSPLSLECTVEGTSNPNLYWYRQAAGRGLQLLFYSVGIGQISSEVPQNLSASRPQDRQFILSSKKLLLSDSGFYLCAWSDTWSSSYEQYFGPGTRLTVT.

As DNA, the CDR3 is TGCGCCAGCAGCCAAGCAGTAGGGTGGACTGAAGCTTTCTTT. It encodes CASSQAVGWTEAFF. The V gene is TRBV4-1, the J gene TRBJ1-1, with D unclear. Trimming cost V 1 base and J 5 bases, with 11 bases left between them. The CDR3 totals 14 residues. CDR1 MGHRA and CDR2 YSYEKL come from the germline V gene.

V is TRBV12-3 or TRBV12-4 and J is TRBJ2-7; D is unclear. This CDR3 is built from 12 residues. Trimming pared 3 bases from V and 3 bases from J, leaving 6 bases between. CDR3 sequence reads: CASSFGNYEQYF. The CDR3 region has the DNA TGTGCCAGCAGTTTCGGCAACTACGAGCAGTACTTC.

V and J are TRBV7-2 and TRBJ2-2, with D perhaps given as TRBD1 or TRBD2 (6 bases each). Germline-derived CDR1 and CDR2 are SGHTA and FQGNSA. The V end lost 0 bases, the J end lost 5 bases, and 19 bases lay between the germline ends. The CDR3 consists of 18 residues. The CDR3 coding sequence is TGTGCCAGCAGCTTAGCGAATACCGTCCGGGGGCGGACCGGGGAGCTGTTTTTT. It encodes CASSLANTVRGRTGELFF.

V and J are TRBV4-3 and TRBJ2-1, with TRBD2 identical over 7 bases. CDR3 size: 14 residues. Germline V gives CDR1 LGHNA, CDR2 YSLEER. V lost 4 bases, J lost 3 bases, and 3 bases stayed unmatched. The CDR3 DNA sequence: TGCGCCAGCAGCCCCGGACTAGACTACAATGAGCAGTTCTTC. Translation gives CASSPGLDYNEQFF.

The sample holds one count of this clone. The chain couples TRBV7-2 to TRBJ1-1; tentatively, D is TRBD1 (5 bases). Germline lookup yields CDR1 SGHTA and CDR2 FQGNSA. V was trimmed by 4 bases and J by 11 bases, leaving 17 bases between them. This CDR3 spans 13 amino acids. The CDR3 DNA is TGTGCCAGCAGCTACCTCTGGGACGGCCAGGCTTTCTTT. Translation: CASSYLWDGQAFF.

The rearrangement joins TRBV3-1 (or the pseudogene TRBV3-2) to TRBJ2-1, with TRBD2 matching over 10 bases. Germline V gives CDR1 LGHDT, CDR2 YNNKEL (reference sequence). The CDR3 runs 14 residues. J lost 9 bases, V lost 4 bases, and 6 bases had no gene match. The CDR3 sequence: CASSLTSGVSEQFF. Written as DNA, the CDR3 is TGTGCCAGCAGCCTTACTAGCGGGGTGAGTGAGCAGTTCTTC.

The rearrangement links TRBV7-2 to TRBJ2-3, with a tentative D call TRBD1 (5 bases). Germline loops: CDR1 SGHTA, CDR2 FQGNSA. Trimming took 2 bases from V and 0 from J, leaving 9 bases between them. The CDR3 loop spans 15 amino acids. CDR3 residues: CASSLQGGSTDTQYF. DNA of the CDR3: TGTGCCAGCAGCTTACAGGGTGGGAGCACAGATACGCAGTATTTT.

The chain uses TRBV7-6 and TRBJ1-2; no clear D. The V end lost 1 base, the J end lost 6 bases, and 12 bases lay between the germline ends. Per germline, CDR1 SGHVS and CDR2 FNYEAQ. The CDR3 length is 14 residues. The CDR3: CASSLVVLGNGYTF. The CDR3 region has the DNA TGTGCCAGCAGCTTAGTGGTCCTTGGGAATGGCTACACCTTC.

This rearrangement joins TRBV19 to TRBJ2-6; D gene unclear. Between the trimmed V and J ends, which lost 0 bases and 0 bases, there was a span of 6 bases. The CDR3 covers 16 residues. From germline, CDR1 is LNHDA and CDR2 SQIVND (reference sequence). CDR3 in amino acids: CASSIDRSSGANVLTF. In DNA form, the CDR3 reads TGTGCCAGTAGTATAGACAGGTCCTCTGGGGCCAACGTCCTGACTTTC.

The genes are TRBV6-4 and TRBJ2-2, with 12 bases lining up with TRBD2. The CDR3 has 20 residues. The trim removed 0 bases at V and 2 bases at J, leaving 10 bases unmatched. Germline V CDR1 and CDR2: MRHNA, SNTAGT. CDR3 in DNA: TGTGCCAGCAGTGACTCAGTGGCTAGCGGGGGGGCCTTCAACACCGGGGAGCTGTTTTTT. It encodes CASSDSVASGGAFNTGELFF.

This clone appeared a single time. V and J are TRBV4-3 and TRBJ1-2; D is ambiguous. The CDR3 runs to 15 residues. Germline lookup yields CDR1 LGHNA and CDR2 YSLEER. The germline V and J ends were trimmed by 0 bases and 8 bases, with 16 bases remaining between them. This chain's CDR3 is CASSQDLSGGRGYTF. The DNA for the CDR3 is TGCGCCAGCAGCCAAGACCTCTCGGGAGGGCGAGGCTACACCTTC.

This clone came up once. V and J are TRBV7-9 and TRBJ2-3; the match to TRBD1 covers 7 bases. Germline CDR1 reads SEHNR; CDR2 reads FQNEAQ (reference sequence). This CDR3 spans 16 amino acids. V was clipped by 2 bases and J by 6 bases; unmatched bases: 11. The CDR3 region has the DNA TGTGCCAGCAGCTTAACAGGGGTAACGGGGACCGATACGCAGTATTTT. Amino acid sequence: CASSLTGVTGTDTQYF.

A few counts support this clone. This chain connects TRBV5-4 to TRBJ1-1; 7 bases align to TRBD1. J was trimmed by 10 bases and V by 4 bases; bases with no gene match: 7. In germline, CDR1 is SGHNT, CDR2 YYREEE (reference sequence). The CDR3 sequence is 12 residues long. CDR3 DNA sequence: TGTGCCAGCAGCCCAACAGGGGTAGGAGCTTTCTTT. Protein product: CASSPTGVGAFF.

This sequence joins TRBV18 and TRBJ2-2; D not resolved. Between the trimmed V and J ends, which lost 2 bases and 5 bases, there was a span of 21 bases. The CDR3 is 18 amino acids. Germline V gives CDR1 KGHSH, CDR2 LQKENI. The CDR3 reads CASSPWIRDGGNTGELFF. The DNA of the CDR3 is TGTGCCAGCTCACCATGGATTCGTGACGGCGGCAATACCGGGGAGCTGTTTTTT.

Regarding this clone: One junction end disagrees with the germline gene, perhaps due to a read error. The rearrangement links TRBV30 to TRBJ1-3; D is undetermined. CDR3 length: 16 residues. Germline V gives CDR1 GTSNPN, CDR2 SVGIG (reference sequence). CDR3 bases: TGTGCCTGGGGTGTCAGGTCTGGACGGATAGGAAACACCATATATTTT. Protein: CAWGVRSGRIGNTIYF.

This clone is a singleton in its sample. As DNA, the CDR3 is TGCGCCAGCAGCAGCGGGACAGGGGGCTTTTTGAACTATGGCTACACCTTC. Translation: CASSSGTGGFLNYGYTF. The gene calls are TRBV5-1 and TRBJ1-2; 12 nucleotides agree with TRBD1. Germline trimming cut 4 bases from V and 2 bases from J; bases unmatched to any gene: 9. This CDR3 comprises 17 residues. CDR1 is SGHRS and CDR2 is YFSETQ in the germline V gene.

V gene TRBV5-1 combines with J gene TRBJ2-1; TRBD1 is a possible D gene (6 bases). Trimming shortened V by 0 bases and J by 1 base, and 14 bases separated the two germline ends. CDR3 length: 17 amino acids. Germline V lookup: CDR1 SGHRS, CDR2 YFSETQ. The CDR3 spells CASSLGAGTSSYNEQFF. In nucleotides, the CDR3 is TGCGCCAGCAGCTTGGGGGCCGGGACAAGTTCCTACAATGAGCAGTTCTTC.

The chain links TRBV7-3 to TRBJ2-3; D gene unclear. The CDR3 runs to 13 residues. Trimming took 5 bases from V and 4 from J, leaving 10 bases between them. CDR1 and CDR2 (germline): SGHTA, FQGTGA. The CDR3 is CASSTSSADTQYF. DNA for the CDR3: TGTGCCAGCAGCACGAGCAGTGCAGATACGCAGTATTTT.

The rearrangement joins TRBV5-6 to TRBJ2-7, with D uncertain. The CDR3 contains 14 residues. The ends were cut back, 0 bases at V and 7 bases at J, with 14 bases in the middle. Germline V CDR1 and CDR2: SGHDT, YYEEEE. The CDR3: CASSLGRRLGEQYF. CDR3 bases: TGTGCCAGCAGCTTGGGGCGCCGCCTAGGGGAGCAGTACTTC.